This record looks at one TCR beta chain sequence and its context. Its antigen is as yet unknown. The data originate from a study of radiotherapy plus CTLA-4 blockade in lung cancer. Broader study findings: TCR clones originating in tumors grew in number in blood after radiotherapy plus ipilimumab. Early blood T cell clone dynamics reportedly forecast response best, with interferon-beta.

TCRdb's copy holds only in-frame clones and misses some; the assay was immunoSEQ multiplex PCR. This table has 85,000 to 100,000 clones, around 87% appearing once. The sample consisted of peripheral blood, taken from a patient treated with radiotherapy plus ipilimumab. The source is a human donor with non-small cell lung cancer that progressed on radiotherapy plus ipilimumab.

The CDR3 is CASSVAGQGATEAFF. DNA for the CDR3: TGTGCCAGCAGCGTAGCGGGACAGGGAGCCACTGAAGCTTTCTTT. This sequence joins TRBV9 and TRBJ1-1; 9 nucleotides line up with TRBD1. Germline V gene lookup returns CDR1 SGDLS and CDR2 YYNGEE. CDR3 length equals 15 residues. With V trimmed by 0 bases and J by 4 bases, 4 bases remained unmatched.